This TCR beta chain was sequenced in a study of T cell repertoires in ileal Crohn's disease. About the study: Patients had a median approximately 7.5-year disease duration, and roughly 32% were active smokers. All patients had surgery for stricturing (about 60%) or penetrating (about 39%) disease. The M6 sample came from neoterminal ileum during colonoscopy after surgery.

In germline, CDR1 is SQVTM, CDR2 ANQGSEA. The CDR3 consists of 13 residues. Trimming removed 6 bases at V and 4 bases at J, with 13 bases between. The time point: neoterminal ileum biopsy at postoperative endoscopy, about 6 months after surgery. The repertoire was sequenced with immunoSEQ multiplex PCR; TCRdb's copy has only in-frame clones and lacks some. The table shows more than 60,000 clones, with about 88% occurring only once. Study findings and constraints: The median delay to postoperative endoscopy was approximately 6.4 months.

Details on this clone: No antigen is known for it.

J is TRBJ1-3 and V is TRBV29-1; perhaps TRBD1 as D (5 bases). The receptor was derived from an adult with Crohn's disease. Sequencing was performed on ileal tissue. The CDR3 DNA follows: TGCAGCGTGCGTAAGGGGTCCGGAAACACCATATATTTT. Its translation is CSVRKGSGNTIYF.